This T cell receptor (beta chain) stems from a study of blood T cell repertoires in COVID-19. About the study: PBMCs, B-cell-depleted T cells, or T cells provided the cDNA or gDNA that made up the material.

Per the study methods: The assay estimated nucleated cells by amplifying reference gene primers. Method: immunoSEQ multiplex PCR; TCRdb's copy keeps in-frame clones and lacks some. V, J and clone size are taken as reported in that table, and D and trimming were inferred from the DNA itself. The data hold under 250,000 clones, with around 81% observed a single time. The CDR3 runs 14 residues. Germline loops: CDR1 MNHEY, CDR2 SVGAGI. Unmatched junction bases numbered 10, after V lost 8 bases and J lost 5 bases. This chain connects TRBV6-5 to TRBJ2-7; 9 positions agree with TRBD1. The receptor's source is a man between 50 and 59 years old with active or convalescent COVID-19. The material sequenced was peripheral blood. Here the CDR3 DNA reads TGTGCCAGCTCATTCCGGGACAGGGACCACGAGCAGTACTTC. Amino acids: CASSFRDRDHEQYF.